The TCR beta chain described here comes from a study of blood T cells in healthy people across ages (dated by TCRdb to between 2014 and 2016). About the full investigation: Template switching captured roughly one uniquely barcoded TCR beta cDNA molecule per two T cells in model experiments. Using deep sequencing normalized with unique cDNA molecular identifiers, the study measured how TCR beta repertoire diversity changes with age. Donors were grouped into four age groups: young (average 16 years), middle-aged (under 40), aged (around 56) and long-lived (around 80). To avoid experimental bias, donors of different ages were distributed randomly across sequencing lanes. The study analyzed two additional independent replicas of 1 million unique cDNA reads from the same blood draw for two donors, one aged 18 to 29 and one aged 80 or older.

The paper's findings and limits, for the study overall: Observed TCR beta diversity correlated strongly with the percentage of naive T cells measured by flow cytometry. Total diversity estimates from one million sequenced T cells were considered lower bounds and underestimates. Because the CMV infection status of the donors was unknown, age-related changes in expanded clonotypes may potentially have been confounded. Observed TCR beta diversity per million T cells fell roughly linearly with age, and a significant reduction was already apparent by age about 43. The long-lived group showed more naive CD4+ T cells, fewer expanded clones and increased TCR diversity than the aged group, suggesting age selection. Because profiling used bulk unsorted PBMCs, naive and antigen-experienced compartments could not be compared conclusively.

The protocol used for the library was 5' RACE. Reads for this sample came from an Illumina HiSeq 2500. The second PCR ran for about 6 to 12 cycles and used a J-beta primer mix along with a sample-barcoded 5' primer. A template-switch 5' adaptor carrying 12 random nucleotides introduced a unique molecular identifier onto each TCR beta cDNA molecule. At least 2.5 million CDR3-containing paired-end reads were obtained from each sample. First-strand cDNA synthesis was performed from all RNA using the Mint cDNA synthesis kit, with priming by a TRBC-specific oligonucleotide. Following uracil-DNA glycosylase treatment, a first 18-cycle PCR with universal primers M1SS and BC2_uni_R was performed on all cDNA. In the source study's methods: For normalization, 1 million high-quality reads, each with a distinct molecular identifier, were randomly selected from each sample. Reads sharing molecular identifiers were discarded rather than binned into consensus sequences. CDR3 identification, clonotype clustering and error correction used MiTCR with a Q25 quality threshold and the strictest error-elimination algorithm. Lower-bound total TCR beta diversity was estimated with a nonparametric unseen species model using Euler transformation. TCRdb redid the processing of the public reads, applying fastp at Q25 and MiXCR, and retained in-frame beta chains. All rows with the same CDR3 protein become a single entry with the most common DNA and genes. It is TCRdb's table, rather than the study itself, that gives the V and J calls and clone size. The sample table records about 1.7 million distinct CDR3 sequences; 28% of these occur just once. The ten top clones hold roughly 8% of the sample.

This clonotype has just a few counts. Its cognate antigen has yet to be identified. No much larger clone exists at a distance of one base, and base qualities are not known. The approximately 39 donors, aged roughly 6 to 100 years, were systemically healthy Caucasian individuals from Russia. Each donor gave ten milliliters of peripheral blood, collected into EDTA-treated Vacutainer tubes. PBMCs were isolated by Ficoll-Paque density-gradient centrifugation, with at least 6 million obtained per sample. Total RNA, at least 6 micrograms per sample, was extracted from PBMCs with Trizol reagent. Naive CD45RAhigh/CD27high T cell percentages were measured by flow cytometry on a PBMC aliquot from every donor. V loses 3 bases of germline sequence and J loses 1 base, and the interval between the two ends is 10 bases. The CDR3 contains 15 residues, cysteine and phenylalanine counted. Only CDR3 DNA remains: 45 bases, in frame from the first base. CDR1 MNHEY and CDR2 SVGAGI were looked up in the germline V gene.

Sequenced: blood. The sequence was collected from a woman aged 25-40 years in good health. The chain is assembled from TRBV6-5 and TRBJ2-1; a tentative D match to TRBD1 spans 6 bases. In nucleotide form, the sequence is TGTGCCAGCAGTTATGGGGGCGCGTCCTACAATGAGCAGTTCTTC. Its product reads: CASSYGGASYNEQFF.